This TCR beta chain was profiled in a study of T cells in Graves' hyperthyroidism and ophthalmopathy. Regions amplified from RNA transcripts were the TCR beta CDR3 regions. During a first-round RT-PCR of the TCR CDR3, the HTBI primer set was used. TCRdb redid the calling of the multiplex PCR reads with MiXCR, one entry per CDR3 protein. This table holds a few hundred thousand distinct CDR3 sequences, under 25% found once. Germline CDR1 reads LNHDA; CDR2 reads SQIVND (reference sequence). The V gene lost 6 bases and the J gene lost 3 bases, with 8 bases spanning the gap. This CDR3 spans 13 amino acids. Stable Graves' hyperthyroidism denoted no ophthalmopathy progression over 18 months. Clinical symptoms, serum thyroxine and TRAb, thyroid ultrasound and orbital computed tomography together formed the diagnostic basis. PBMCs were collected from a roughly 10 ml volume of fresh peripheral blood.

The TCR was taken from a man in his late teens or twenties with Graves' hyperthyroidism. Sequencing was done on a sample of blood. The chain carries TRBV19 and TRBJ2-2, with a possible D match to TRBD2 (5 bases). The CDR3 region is CASRWTDTGELFF. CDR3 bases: TGTGCCAGTAGATGGACTGACACCGGGGAGCTGTTTTTT. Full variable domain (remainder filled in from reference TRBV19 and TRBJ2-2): DGGITQSPKYLFRKEGQNVTLSCEQNLNHDAMYWYRQDPGQGLRLIYYSQIVNDFQKGDIAEGYSVSREKKESFPLTVTSAQKNPTAFYLCASRWTDTGELFFGEGSRLTVL.